This TCR beta chain was profiled in a study of blood T cells in healthy people across ages. Every donor gave 8 to 10 milliliters of peripheral blood. Details on this clonotype: A read error may explain this, as a much larger clone is one base away.

Trimming took 3 bases from V and 2 from J; bases not matched to a gene: 4. The CDR3 covers 15 residues. Germline V lookup: CDR1 DFQATT, CDR2 SNEGSKA (reference sequence). Together with a sample-barcoded 5' primer, a J-beta primer mix was included in a second PCR lasting roughly 6 to 12 cycles. Via MiXCR, TCRdb re-called the 5' RACE reads, giving one row per CDR3 protein. Among 650,000 to 800,000 distinct CDR3 sequences listed, 40% to 65% were seen once. The rearrangement joins TRBV20-1 to TRBJ2-1, with 10 bases that match TRBD2. The TCR sequence derives from a woman older than 75 in good health. Sequences were obtained from blood. This chain's CDR3 is CSARMTSGPYNEQFF. The CDR3, as DNA: TGCAGTGCTAGGATGACTAGCGGGCCCTACAATGAGCAGTTCTTC.